This T cell receptor (beta chain) was retrieved from a study of blood T cell repertoires in COVID-19. Study-level information: Sample material is recorded as cDNA or gDNA derived from T cells, B-cell-depleted T cells, or PBMCs.

Generated by immunoSEQ multiplex PCR, the TCRdb table keeps only in-frame clones and is missing some. The table has fewer than 300,000 clones, roughly 90% seen once. CDR3 length: 15 residues. V was shortened by 6 bases and J by 2 bases, with 17 bases between the two germline ends. Germline V gene sequence: CDR1 MNHNY, CDR2 SVGAGI (reference sequence). The TCR comes from a man aged 18-30 years with active or convalescent COVID-19. Material: peripheral blood. The chain has TRBV6-6 and TRBJ2-7; D not resolved. Here the CDR3 reads CASSPPQRMAYEQYF. The CDR3 DNA sequence: TGTGCCAGCAGCCCCCCCCAGCGCATGGCCTACGAGCAGTACTTC.